This T cell receptor (beta chain) was identified in a study of CD8+ T cells in alopecia areata. Study-level results: Researchers say the link of baseline CD8+ expansion to response remains uncertain, with one nonresponder. Significant decreases in scalp clonality and expanded CD8+ clones followed tofacitinib treatment.

Of note for this clone: Its specificity is not known.

As for treatment: oral pan-JAK inhibitor, 5-10 mg twice daily. Individuals with alopecia areata gave both lesional scalp punch biopsies and peripheral blood for collection. PBMCs served as the source from which CD4+ and CD8+ T cells were sorted. RNA, once extracted, was reverse transcribed into cDNA for use as the sequencing template. Data came from immunoSEQ multiplex PCR; TCRdb stores just in-frame clones and leaves some out. The table includes 90,000 to 150,000 clones, approximately 59% detected once. The starting material was CD8+ T cells sorted from blood, obtained at week 4, from a patient treated with tofacitinib. The sequence came from a human donor with alopecia areata.

This chain's CDR3 is CASSPGRAYGYTF. The CDR3 nucleotides read TGTGCCAGCAGCCCGGGACGGGCCTATGGCTACACCTTC. The gene calls are TRBV9 and TRBJ1-2; perhaps TRBD1 as D (5 bases). The CDR3 is 13 amino acids. CDR1 and CDR2 (germline): SGDLS, YYNGEE. Trimming pared 4 bases from V and 4 bases from J, leaving 11 bases between.